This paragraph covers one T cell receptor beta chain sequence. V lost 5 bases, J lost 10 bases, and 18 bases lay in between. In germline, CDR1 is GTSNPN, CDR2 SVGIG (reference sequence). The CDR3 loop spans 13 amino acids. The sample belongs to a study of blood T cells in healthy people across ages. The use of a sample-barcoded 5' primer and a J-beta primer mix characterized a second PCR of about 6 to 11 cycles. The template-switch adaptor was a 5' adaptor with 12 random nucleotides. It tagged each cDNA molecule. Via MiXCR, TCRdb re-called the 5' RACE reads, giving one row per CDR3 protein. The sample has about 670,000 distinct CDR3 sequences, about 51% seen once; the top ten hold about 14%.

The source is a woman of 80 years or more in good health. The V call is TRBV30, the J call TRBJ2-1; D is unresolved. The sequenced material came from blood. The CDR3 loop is CAWLYPTHYEQFF. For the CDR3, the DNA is TGTGCCTGGTTATACCCGACCCACTACGAGCAGTTCTTC.